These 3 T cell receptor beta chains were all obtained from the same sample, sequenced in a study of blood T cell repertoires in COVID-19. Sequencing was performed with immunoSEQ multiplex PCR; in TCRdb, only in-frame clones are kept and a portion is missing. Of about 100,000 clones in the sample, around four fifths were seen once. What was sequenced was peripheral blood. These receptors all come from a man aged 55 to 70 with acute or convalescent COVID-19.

In nucleotides, the CDR3 is TGTGCCAGCAGCTTAGATCTCCGCAGGGCCCTTACGCAGTATTTT. Translated, it gives CASSLDLRRALTQYF. The V call is TRBV11-3, the J call TRBJ2-3, with D possibly being TRBD1 (5 bases). The V gene's germline CDR1 is SGHNT and CDR2 YENEEA. There are 15 residues in the CDR3. V lost 0 bases, J lost 8 bases, and 15 bases lay in between.

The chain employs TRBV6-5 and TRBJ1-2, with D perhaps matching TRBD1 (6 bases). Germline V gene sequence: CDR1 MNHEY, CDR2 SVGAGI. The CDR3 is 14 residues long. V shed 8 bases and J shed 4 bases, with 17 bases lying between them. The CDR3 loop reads CASVVRDKSYGYTF. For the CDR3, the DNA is TGTGCCAGCGTAGTACGGGACAAATCCTATGGCTACACCTTC.

The CDR3 DNA reads TGTGCCACCTCCGGTGACAGGCAAAAAAGGGAGCCCCAGCATTTT. Translation: CATSGDRQKREPQHF. The chain couples TRBV6-5 to TRBJ1-5; D might be TRBD1 (6 bases). Trimming pared 10 bases from V and 8 bases from J, leaving 24 bases between. The CDR3 contains 15 residues. Germline V gene lookup returns CDR1 MNHEY and CDR2 SVGAGI.